Listed below are T cell receptor beta chains from one sample, sequenced in a study of CD8 T cells in Susac syndrome. TCRdb analysed the immunoSEQ multiplex PCR reads with MiXCR anew, one entry per CDR3 protein. The data hold about 160,000 distinct CDR3 sequences, with roughly 94% observed a single time. The source material was CD4+ T cells from PBMCs. The receptors stem from a human donor with multiple sclerosis. The CDR3 runs from the conserved cysteine through the conserved F or W. Each record gives: CDR3 DNA, CDR3 protein, J gene, clone size, D gene, V gene. D genes are given only for firm matches. Expanded clones get a size class; other rows say once, few or many, or leave the size out.

CDR3 DNA: TGTGCCAGCAGCCGCGGAAGCTACAATGAGCAGTTCTTC
CDR3 protein: CASSRGSYNEQFF
J gene: TRBJ2-1
clone size: -
D gene: -
V gene: TRBV3-1

CDR3 DNA: TGTGCCAGCAGTGAATCAGGCGGACTCTACGAGCAGTACTTC
CDR3 protein: CASSESGGLYEQYF
J gene: TRBJ2-7
clone size: -
D gene: -
V gene: TRBV25-1

CDR3 DNA: TGCAGCGTCCTGGGACAGGGGGCGCGTGTCGGCGGCTACACCTTC
CDR3 protein: CSVLGQGARVGGYTF
J gene: TRBJ1-2
clone size: -
D gene: TRBD1
V gene: TRBV29-1

CDR3 DNA: TGTGCCTGGAGTGTGGAAAACATTCAGTACTTC
CDR3 protein: CAWSVENIQYF
J gene: TRBJ2-4
clone size: -
D gene: -
V gene: TRBV30

CDR3 DNA: TGCGCCAGTGGGCCCGGGGACGGTAGAGAAGAGACCCAGTACTTC
CDR3 protein: CASGPGDGREETQYF
J gene: TRBJ2-5
clone size: -
D gene: -
V gene: TRBV5-1

CDR3 DNA: TGTGCCAGCAGCTTAGAGGCCATCCTAAACGAGCAGTACTTC
CDR3 protein: CASSLEAILNEQYF
J gene: TRBJ2-7
clone size: -
D gene: -
V gene: TRBV7-9

CDR3 DNA: TGCAGCGCCGGTGGGACAGGGCTCAATGAGCAGTTCTTC
CDR3 protein: CSAGGTGLNEQFF
J gene: TRBJ2-1
clone size: -
D gene: TRBD1
V gene: TRBV29-1

CDR3 DNA: TGTGCCATCCGAACAGGGGGAGCTGGGGCCAACGTCCTGACTTTC
CDR3 protein: CAIRTGGAGANVLTF
J gene: TRBJ2-6
clone size: once
D gene: TRBD1
V gene: TRBV12-3/TRBV12-4

CDR3 DNA: TGTGCCAGCAGTTACACTAAGGGGCATTCCTACGAGCAGTACTTC
CDR3 protein: CASSYTKGHSYEQYF
J gene: TRBJ2-7
clone size: -
D gene: -
V gene: TRBV6-5

CDR3 DNA: TGTGCCAGCAGTGGATATACAGGGACAGATACGCAGTATTTT
CDR3 protein: CASSGYTGTDTQYF
J gene: TRBJ2-3
clone size: -
D gene: -
V gene: TRBV6-1

CDR3 DNA: TGTGCCAGCAGGGCTGTAGCGGGATACCAAGAGACCCAGTACTTC
CDR3 protein: CASRAVAGYQETQYF
J gene: TRBJ2-5
clone size: -
D gene: TRBD2
V gene: TRBV5-6

CDR3 DNA: TGTGCCAGCAGACGAGGACAGCCGAACACTGAAGCTTTCTTT
CDR3 protein: CASRRGQPNTEAFF
J gene: TRBJ1-1
clone size: -
D gene: -
V gene: TRBV28

CDR3 DNA: TGTGCCAGCAGTTTACCGCAGAGCAAAAACATTCAGTACTTC
CDR3 protein: CASSLPQSKNIQYF
J gene: TRBJ2-4
clone size: -
D gene: -
V gene: TRBV28

CDR3 DNA: TGCGCCAGCAGCTCCACCCCAATTGAAGGGGATGGCTACACCTTC
CDR3 protein: CASSSTPIEGDGYTF
J gene: TRBJ1-2
clone size: -
D gene: -
V gene: TRBV5-1

CDR3 DNA: TGCAGTGCTATAAACCCGGGACTAGGGAACAATGAGCAGTTCTTC
CDR3 protein: CSAINPGLGNNEQFF
J gene: TRBJ2-1
clone size: -
D gene: TRBD2
V gene: TRBV20-1

CDR3 DNA: TGTGCCAGCTCACCGAGCCCCCAGGGACCATTGGGGGGGCGGACTGAAGCTTTCTTT
CDR3 protein: CASSPSPQGPLGGRTEAFF
J gene: TRBJ1-1
clone size: -
D gene: -
V gene: TRBV18

CDR3 DNA: TGCAGTGCTAGAGATCTAACAACCTACGAGCAGTACTTC
CDR3 protein: CSARDLTTYEQYF
J gene: TRBJ2-7
clone size: -
D gene: -
V gene: TRBV20-1

CDR3 DNA: TGTGCCAGCAGCTGGGGGCACCGGTGGTCCTGGAGCGAGCAGTACTTC
CDR3 protein: CASSWGHRWSWSEQYF
J gene: TRBJ2-7
clone size: -
D gene: -
V gene: TRBV21-1

CDR3 DNA: TGTGCCAGCAGCTTAGGCGGGCCGGACTCTGGAAACACCATATATTTT
CDR3 protein: CASSLGGPDSGNTIYF
J gene: TRBJ1-3
clone size: once
D gene: -
V gene: TRBV7-2

CDR3 DNA: TGTGCCAGCAGTTCTCGACAGCTAGCCAAAAACATTCAGTACTTC
CDR3 protein: CASSSRQLAKNIQYF
J gene: TRBJ2-4
clone size: -
D gene: -
V gene: TRBV27

CDR3 DNA: TGTGCCAGCAGTTCACTCGGTGAAAGTGTGCGAAATGAGCAGTTCTTC
CDR3 protein: CASSSLGESVRNEQFF
J gene: TRBJ2-1
clone size: -
D gene: -
V gene: TRBV28

CDR3 DNA: TGTGCCAGCAGCTTAGAGGCGGGGGAGACCCAGTACTTC
CDR3 protein: CASSLEAGETQYF
J gene: TRBJ2-5
clone size: -
D gene: -
V gene: TRBV7-2

CDR3 DNA: TGTGCCAGCAGGGATTCGGGGGGAAATCAGCCCCAGCATTTT
CDR3 protein: CASRDSGGNQPQHF
J gene: TRBJ1-5
clone size: -
D gene: -
V gene: TRBV7-2

CDR3 DNA: TGTGCCAGCGGCTGGACAGGGCCTGATGGCTACACCTTC
CDR3 protein: CASGWTGPDGYTF
J gene: TRBJ1-2
clone size: -
D gene: TRBD1
V gene: TRBV28

CDR3 DNA: TGTGCCAGCTCACCCCGTGTCACCCAAGAGACCCAGTACTTC
CDR3 protein: CASSPRVTQETQYF
J gene: TRBJ2-5
clone size: -
D gene: -
V gene: TRBV18

CDR3 DNA: TGCAGCGTTGCGGTTGGTATGACGGGGGAGCTGTTTTTT
CDR3 protein: CSVAVGMTGELFF
J gene: TRBJ2-2
clone size: -
D gene: -
V gene: TRBV29-1

CDR3 DNA: TGTGCCAGTAGTACTCCCTTTGGGACGGGACAGCCCCAGCATTTT
CDR3 protein: CASSTPFGTGQPQHF
J gene: TRBJ1-5
clone size: -
D gene: -
V gene: TRBV19

CDR3 DNA: TGTGCCAGCAGCGCTGGCGGGAGACCTGAAGCTTTCTTT
CDR3 protein: CASSAGGRPEAFF
J gene: TRBJ1-1
clone size: -
D gene: -
V gene: TRBV5-5

CDR3 DNA: TGCGCCAGCAGCCACGGGAAGGGGCAAAGCGGGGCCAAAAACATTCAGTACTTC
CDR3 protein: CASSHGKGQSGAKNIQYF
J gene: TRBJ2-4
clone size: -
D gene: -
V gene: TRBV4-1

CDR3 DNA: TGTGCCAGCAGTCGTTTTGCGGACAGGGAAAACATTCAGTACTTC
CDR3 protein: CASSRFADRENIQYF
J gene: TRBJ2-4
clone size: -
D gene: TRBD1
V gene: TRBV27

CDR3 DNA: TGTGCCAGCAGTCCCGCAGGGGGTAGTGAAGCTTTCTTT
CDR3 protein: CASSPAGGSEAFF
J gene: TRBJ1-1
clone size: -
D gene: TRBD1
V gene: TRBV25-1

CDR3 DNA: TGTGCCAGCACTAATACAGGGGGCGAAAACATTCAGTACTTC
CDR3 protein: CASTNTGGENIQYF
J gene: TRBJ2-4
clone size: -
D gene: TRBD1
V gene: TRBV7-9

CDR3 DNA: TGTGCCAGCTCACCAACGGCAATCTATGGCTACACCTTC
CDR3 protein: CASSPTAIYGYTF
J gene: TRBJ1-2
clone size: -
D gene: -
V gene: TRBV18

CDR3 DNA: TGTGCCAGCGTATCACCCCGGGCCCGGCATAGCACCGGGGAGCTGTTTTTT
CDR3 protein: CASVSPRARHSTGELFF
J gene: TRBJ2-2
clone size: -
D gene: -
V gene: TRBV28

CDR3 DNA: TGCAGCGTTGGGGGACTTACCTACGAGCAGTACTTC
CDR3 protein: CSVGGLTYEQYF
J gene: TRBJ2-7
clone size: -
D gene: -
V gene: TRBV29-1

CDR3 DNA: TGTGCCAGCAGCCTTGACATCTCCTACGAGCAGTACTTC
CDR3 protein: CASSLDISYEQYF
J gene: TRBJ2-7
clone size: once
D gene: -
V gene: TRBV4-2

CDR3 DNA: TGCAGTGCTAGAGATGTCAATGAAAAACTGTTTTTT
CDR3 protein: CSARDVNEKLFF
J gene: TRBJ1-4
clone size: once
D gene: -
V gene: TRBV20-1

CDR3 DNA: TGCAGTGTAGAGTGGGAATCTGAGCAGTTCTTC
CDR3 protein: CSVEWESEQFF
J gene: TRBJ2-1
clone size: -
D gene: -
V gene: TRBV20-1

CDR3 DNA: TGTGCCAGCAGCTTATTGACTAGTGGGAACATTCAGTACTTC
CDR3 protein: CASSLLTSGNIQYF
J gene: TRBJ2-4
clone size: -
D gene: -
V gene: TRBV7-2

CDR3 DNA: TGCAGCGTTTTGCCGGCGAATTACCTCTATGGCTACACCTTC
CDR3 protein: CSVLPANYLYGYTF
J gene: TRBJ1-2
clone size: -
D gene: -
V gene: TRBV29-1

CDR3 DNA: TGTGCCAGCAGTTTAGGGGGGACAGGGAAGGAAGCTTTCTTT
CDR3 protein: CASSLGGTGKEAFF
J gene: TRBJ1-1
clone size: -
D gene: TRBD1
V gene: TRBV12-3/TRBV12-4

CDR3 DNA: TGTGCCAGCAGCGAGACAGGAGTACGTGGAAACACCATATATTTT
CDR3 protein: CASSETGVRGNTIYF
J gene: TRBJ1-3
clone size: -
D gene: -
V gene: TRBV2

CDR3 DNA: TGTGCCAGCAGCTTTCGGGGTTACGAGCAGTACTTC
CDR3 protein: CASSFRGYEQYF
J gene: TRBJ2-7
clone size: -
D gene: -
V gene: TRBV5-6

CDR3 DNA: TGCGCCAGCAGCCTACTCACTAGCGGACTGGGAGATACGCAGTATTTT
CDR3 protein: CASSLLTSGLGDTQYF
J gene: TRBJ2-3
clone size: -
D gene: TRBD2
V gene: TRBV5-1

CDR3 DNA: TGTGCCTGGAATTCTAGGACCTTCGGGGATGGCTACACCTTC
CDR3 protein: CAWNSRTFGDGYTF
J gene: TRBJ1-2
clone size: -
D gene: -
V gene: TRBV30

CDR3 DNA: TGTGCCAGCAGCTTAGTAGGGGGGGCACGGGGTAGGGAGACCCAGTACTTC
CDR3 protein: CASSLVGGARGRETQYF
J gene: TRBJ2-5
clone size: -
D gene: -
V gene: TRBV7-2

CDR3 DNA: TGTGCCACTAAAGGGGGCGGAGAAAGCGGGGAGCTGTTTTTT
CDR3 protein: CATKGGGESGELFF
J gene: TRBJ2-2
clone size: -
D gene: TRBD1
V gene: TRBV7-7

CDR3 DNA: TGTGCCAGCAGTTTGGACCCCGGGACTAGGGCCGGGGAGCTGTTTTTT
CDR3 protein: CASSLDPGTRAGELFF
J gene: TRBJ2-2
clone size: -
D gene: TRBD2
V gene: TRBV6-5

CDR3 DNA: TGTGCCAGTAGTCGGCGGACCGCGAGCACAGATACGCAGTATTTT
CDR3 protein: CASSRRTASTDTQYF
J gene: TRBJ2-3
clone size: -
D gene: -
V gene: TRBV19

CDR3 DNA: TGCGCCAGCAGCTTACCTAGGATCGGCGAGCAGTACTTC
CDR3 protein: CASSLPRIGEQYF
J gene: TRBJ2-7
clone size: -
D gene: -
V gene: TRBV5-1

CDR3 DNA: TGTGCCATCAGTGAGTCGACAGGGGACACTGAAGCTTTCTTT
CDR3 protein: CAISESTGDTEAFF
J gene: TRBJ1-1
clone size: -
D gene: TRBD1
V gene: TRBV10-3